This T cell receptor (beta chain) was captured by sequencing in a study of OX40 agonist ivuxolimab in advanced cancers. About the study: One hepatocellular carcinoma and a couple of cutaneous melanoma patients partially responded.

Study-level points and caveats: At 0.1 to 3.0 mg/kg, clonal expansion of CD4+ and CD8+ blood T cells had occurred by week 6.

Germline assignment: CDR1 SGHTA and CDR2 FQGNSA. The V gene end was trimmed by 1 base and the J gene end by 5 bases; junction bases not matched to a gene: 1. This CDR3 spans 15 amino acids. Sequenced by immunoSEQ multiplex PCR; TCRdb stores in-frame clones only, minus some. Of some 96,000 clones listed, around 93% were seen once; the top ten hold about 0.49%. Details on this clone: Its antigen remains unknown.

The chain couples TRBV7-2 to TRBJ2-1; 11 bases line up with TRBD2. The source of this sequence is an adult with an advanced solid tumor such as melanoma, head and neck, liver or kidney cancer. Here the sequenced sample was CD4+ or CD8+ T cells sorted from blood, taken in a trial of the OX40 agonist ivuxolimab. The CDR3 coding sequence is TGTGCCAGCAGCTTAGGACTAGCGGGAAACAATGAGCAGTTCTTC. Its protein product is CASSLGLAGNNEQFF.